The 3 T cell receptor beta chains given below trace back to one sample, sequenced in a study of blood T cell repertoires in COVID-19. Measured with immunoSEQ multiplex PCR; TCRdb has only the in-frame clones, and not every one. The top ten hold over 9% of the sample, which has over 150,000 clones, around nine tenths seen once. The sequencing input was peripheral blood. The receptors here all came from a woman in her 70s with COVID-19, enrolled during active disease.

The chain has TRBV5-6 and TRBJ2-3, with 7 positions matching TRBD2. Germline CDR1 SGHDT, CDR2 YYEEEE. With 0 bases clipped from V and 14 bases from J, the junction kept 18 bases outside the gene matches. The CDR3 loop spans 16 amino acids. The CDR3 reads CASSLVQRDFGAGVYF. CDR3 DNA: TGTGCCAGCAGCTTGGTCCAGCGGGACTTCGGGGCTGGGGTGTATTTT.

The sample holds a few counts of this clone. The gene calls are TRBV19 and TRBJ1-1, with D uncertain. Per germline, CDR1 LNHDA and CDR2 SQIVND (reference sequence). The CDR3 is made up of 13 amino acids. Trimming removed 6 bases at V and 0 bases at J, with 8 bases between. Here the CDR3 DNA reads TGTGCCAGTAGCCCCTATATGAACACTGAAGCTTTCTTT. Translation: CASSPYMNTEAFF.

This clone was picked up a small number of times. The CDR3 spells CASSLDRVQNSPLHF. CDR3 DNA sequence: TGTGCCAGTAGTTTGGACAGGGTACAAAACTCACCCCTCCACTTT. This chain connects TRBV19 to TRBJ1-6; 8 positions match TRBD1. Losses at the gene ends were 5 bases for V and 10 bases for J; bases not matched to a gene: 10. There are 15 residues in the CDR3. The germline CDR1 and CDR2 sequences are LNHDA and SQIVND (reference sequence).